This T cell receptor beta chain was recorded in a study of Ad26.COV2.S vaccination and SARS-CoV-2 variants. About the study: Once or twice, 56 days apart, Ad26.COV2.S was delivered intramuscularly.

Assay used: immunoSEQ multiplex PCR; TCRdb lists only in-frame clones, some missing. Of around 340,000 clones listed, approximately 90% are singletons. Between the trimmed V and J ends, which lost 2 bases and 8 bases, there was a span of 18 bases. Germline V lookup: CDR1 SQVTM, CDR2 ANQGSEA. The CDR3 consists of 14 residues. Treatment: some 20 received Ad26.COV2.S at low or high dose, single or two shots; about 5 received placebo; per-sample allocation not given. On day 63 after the first injection, vaccine and placebo recipients gave samples. Donor was an adult aged 18-55 years in Boston. SARS-CoV-2 spike from the Wuhan strain was encoded by the vaccine, an Ad26 vector. Study-level points and caveats: Spike-specific CD8+ and CD4+ T cell responses reportedly showed substantial breadth after vaccination.

Turning to this clone: Its antigen is still unknown.

The TCR comes from a person between 18 and 65 years old who received the Ad26.COV2.S COVID-19 vaccine or a placebo. The sample consisted of peripheral blood, taken in a trial of Ad26.COV2.S vaccine versus placebo. The gene calls are TRBV29-1 and TRBJ1-2, with a weak D call TRBD1 (6 bases). CDR3 in DNA: TGCAGCGTTGAACGTCAGGGGTGGGCAGCCGGCTACACCTTC. Translated: CSVERQGWAAGYTF.